The subject of this entry is one T cell receptor (beta chain). A sample-barcoded 5' primer and a J-beta primer mix were used in a second PCR of roughly 7 to 11 cycles. TCRdb passed the 5' RACE reads through MiXCR, listing each CDR3 protein once. The data show around 990,000 distinct CDR3 sequences, about 25% seen once. This sample is drawn from a study of blood T cells in healthy people across ages. Germline values: CDR1 SQVTM, CDR2 ANQGSEA. The germline V and J ends were trimmed by 7 bases and 3 bases, with 22 bases remaining between them. There are 15 residues in the CDR3. A further study also used this sample, focusing on T cells of mothers and their children.

The chain combines TRBV29-1 with TRBJ2-7, with D possibly called TRBD1 or TRBD2 (5 bases each). This receptor was identified in a girl between 2 and 10 years old in good health. Sequencing was performed on blood. The CDR3 coding sequence is TGCAGCGCATACCTTGAGTGGGACGGATACTACGAGCAGTACTTC. Amino acid sequence: CSAYLEWDGYYEQYF.